The 13 T cell receptor beta chains reported below all come from one sample, sequenced in a study of blood T cell repertoires in COVID-19. Sequencing used immunoSEQ multiplex PCR; TCRdb keeps in-frame clones, though not all of them. The repertoire has roughly 200,000 clones, nearly 85% of them found once; the top ten carry about 1.3%. Sequencing input: peripheral blood. The source of these receptors is a woman aged 25 to 39 with COVID-19, enrolled during active disease.

The chain is built from TRBV2 and TRBJ2-1; D remains unclear. Looked up from germline, CDR1 is SNHLY and CDR2 is FYNNEI. Trimming took off 3 bases at V and 12 bases at J, with 12 bases between the two ends. This CDR3 region has 12 residues. CDR3 sequence reads: CASSETSPMQFF. Here the CDR3 DNA reads TGTGCCAGCAGTGAGACTTCCCCCATGCAGTTCTTC.

This clone was seen only once. V is TRBV6-6 and J is TRBJ2-7; D perhaps matches TRBD2 (6 bases). Germline loops: CDR1 MNHNY, CDR2 SVGAGI (reference sequence). This CDR3 is 16 amino acids long. The V end was cut by 6 bases, the J end by 2 bases, with 20 bases between. In DNA, the CDR3 is TGTGCCAGCAGCGGCCGGGACTCCCTCACACCCTACGAGCAGTACTTC. As protein: CASSGRDSLTPYEQYF.

The CDR3 spells CASSQWAGGNSGNTIYF. CDR3 sequence (DNA): TGTGCCAGCAGTCAATGGGCAGGGGGCAACTCTGGAAACACCATATATTTT. The V call is TRBV7-9, the J call TRBJ1-3, with TRBD1 identical over 8 bases. CDR3 size: 17 residues. After removal of 6 bases from V and 0 bases from J, the junction contained 10 bases not matched to a gene. CDR1 SEHNR and CDR2 FQNEAQ come from the germline V gene (reference sequence).

CDR3 nucleotides: TGCGCCAGCAGCCAAGGGACAGGGATCTACGAGCAGTACTTC. Amino acid sequence: CASSQGTGIYEQYF. The gene calls are TRBV4-3 and TRBJ2-7; TRBD1 aligns across 8 bases. Per the germline V gene, CDR1 is LGHNA and CDR2 is YSLEER. The junction had 2 bases not matched to a gene; V was cut back by 1 base and J by 3 bases. The CDR3 length is 14 residues.

The chain carries TRBV10-3 and TRBJ2-4; TRBD2 is a possible D gene (5 bases). Per the germline V gene, CDR1 is ENHRY and CDR2 is SYGVKD. Trimming took 4 bases from V and 6 from J, leaving 13 bases between them. The CDR3 is 14 amino acids. The CDR3 sequence: CAISGGMDSNIQYF. The CDR3 DNA follows: TGTGCCATCAGTGGTGGGATGGACTCAAACATTCAGTACTTC.

The chain combines TRBV19 with TRBJ1-5, with TRBD1 matching over 10 bases. V lost 6 bases, J lost 3 bases, and 5 bases stayed unmatched. Per germline, CDR1 LNHDA and CDR2 SQIVND (reference sequence). CDR3 length: 15 amino acids. The CDR3 DNA reads TGTGCCAGTAGATGGGACAGGGGATACAATCAGCCCCAGCATTTT. Translating gives CASRWDRGYNQPQHF.

The V gene is TRBV27, the J gene TRBJ2-1; 12 positions match TRBD2. The CDR3 runs 14 residues. The germline CDR1 and CDR2 sequences are MNHEY and SMNVEV (reference sequence). After removal of 5 bases from V and 6 bases from J, the junction contained 2 bases not matched to a gene. The CDR3 region is CASSRGLAGNEQFF. The CDR3 DNA follows: TGTGCCAGCAGTCGGGGACTAGCGGGCAATGAGCAGTTCTTC.

The chain combines TRBV9 with TRBJ2-3; D is uncertain. Per the germline V gene, CDR1 is SGDLS and CDR2 is YYNGEE. The CDR3 is 10 residues long. Trimming removed 8 bases at V and 2 bases at J, with 3 bases between. This CDR3 is CASNTDTQYF. In DNA, the CDR3 is TGTGCCAGTAACACAGATACGCAGTATTTT.

The J gene is TRBJ2-3, the V gene TRBV10-3; a weak D match, TRBD2 (6 bases). The CDR3 covers 15 residues. V was clipped by 1 base and J by 2 bases, with 10 bases between them. The germline CDR1 and CDR2 sequences are ENHRY and SYGVKD. The CDR3 region has the DNA TGTGCCATCAGTGAGTGGGCGGGGAACACAGATACGCAGTATTTT. As protein: CAISEWAGNTDTQYF.

In this sample, this clone turned up a few times. The CDR3 is CASSLDRAGEVEQYF. CDR3 in DNA: TGTGCCAGCAGCTTGGATAGGGCGGGAGAAGTCGAGCAGTACTTC. This chain joins TRBV7-2 and TRBJ2-7; TRBD2 agrees at 7 bases. From germline, CDR1 is SGHTA and CDR2 FQGNSA. J lost 6 bases, V lost 3 bases, and 11 bases had no gene match. This CDR3 region has 15 residues.

The V gene is TRBV5-6, the J gene TRBJ1-2, with D perhaps matching TRBD1 (5 bases). From germline, CDR1 is SGHDT and CDR2 YYEEEE. V shed 4 bases and J shed 8 bases, with 15 bases lying between them. The CDR3 has 13 amino acids. CDR3 coding DNA: TGTGCCAGCAGCCCGGGTCCCCAGGGAGGCTACACCTTC. This translates into CASSPGPQGGYTF.

The chain combines TRBV3-1 (or the pseudogene TRBV3-2) with TRBJ1-2, with 12 positions matching TRBD1. Trimming removed 1 base from V and 2 bases from J; junction bases left unmatched: 2. The CDR3 extends over 16 amino acids. Per germline, CDR1 LGHDT and CDR2 YNNKEL (reference sequence). The CDR3 sequence: CASSQAGTGGNYGYTF. The CDR3 DNA sequence: TGTGCCAGCAGCCAAGCCGGGACAGGGGGCAACTATGGCTACACCTTC.

This clone was counted a few times. V gene TRBV7-2 combines with J gene TRBJ1-2, with 9 bases lining up with TRBD1. CDR3 length equals 15 residues. J was trimmed by 10 bases and V by 2 bases; bases with no gene match: 11. CDR1 and CDR2 (germline): SGHTA, FQGNSA. The CDR3 loop is CASSLLGTGNWDYTF. CDR3 bases: TGTGCCAGCAGCTTACTCGGGACAGGGAACTGGGACTACACCTTC.